The entry below describes one TCR beta chain. Its antigen remains unidentified. The naive CD8 population came from CD45RO-negative cells selected for CCR7, without terminally differentiated effector memory CD45RA+ cells. There were no recent acute infections or vaccinations among the donors, who were healthy HIV-negative adults. CDR3 size: 13 residues. Germline lookup yields CDR1 MNHEY and CDR2 SMNVEV (reference sequence). Trimming cost V 4 bases and J 6 bases; bases outside gene matches: 5. This sample is part of a study of shared clonotypes between healthy human individuals. Data came from immunoSEQ multiplex PCR; TCRdb stores just in-frame clones and leaves some out. The table has millions of clones, roughly 91% seen once. Study results and limitations: Naive CD4 clonotypes were shared across a handful of donors at about 5%. Memory subsets generally showed smaller estimated richness than naive subsets did.

This clonotype originated in a man in his late teens or twenties in good health. Some clones in this sample may be carry-over from other donors' samples. The V and J genes are TRBV27 and TRBJ2-7; TRBD2 matches 8 bases. The sequencing sample was made of naive CD8+ T cells from PBMCs. This chain's CDR3 is CASSWTSYGEQYF. In DNA form, the CDR3 reads TGTGCCAGCAGTTGGACTAGCTACGGCGAGCAGTACTTC.